The 7 T cell receptor beta chains in this list originate from one sample, sequenced in a study of blood T cell repertoires in COVID-19. Sequenced by immunoSEQ multiplex PCR; TCRdb stores in-frame clones only, minus some. The table lists tens of thousands of clones, 70% to 90% of them singletons. What was sequenced was peripheral blood. The receptors here all came from a man older than 75 with acute or convalescent COVID-19.

This chain joins TRBV7-9 and TRBJ1-6, with 8 bases matching TRBD1. The CDR3 length is 16 residues. V lost 5 bases and J lost 2; bases outside the gene matches: 5. CDR1 is SEHNR and CDR2 is FQNEAQ in the germline V gene (reference sequence). The CDR3, as DNA: TGTGCCAGCAGCCTTGGGACAGGCCCCTATAATTCACCCCTCCACTTT. Translated: CASSLGTGPYNSPLHF.

The V call is TRBV18, the J call TRBJ2-7; 9 nucleotides align to TRBD2. V was clipped by 1 base and J by 3 bases; unmatched bases: 4. Germline assignment: CDR1 KGHSH and CDR2 LQKENI. This CDR3 spans 15 amino acids. Written as DNA, the CDR3 is TGTGCCAGCTCACCACTAGCGGGGGAAAACTACGAGCAGTACTTC. This translates into CASSPLAGENYEQYF. The full variable domain, rest sourced from reference TRBV18 and TRBJ2-7, is NAGVMQNPRHLVRRRGQEARLRCSPMKGHSHVYWYRQLPEEGLKFMVYLQKENIIDESGMPKERFSAEFPKEGPSILRIQQVVRGDSAAYFCASSPLAGENYEQYFGPGTRLTVT.

The J gene is TRBJ1-2, the V gene TRBV11-2; D is undetermined. Trimming removed 0 bases at V and 8 bases at J, with 16 bases between. CDR1 is SGHAT and CDR2 is FQNNGV in the germline V gene. The CDR3 is 15 residues long. CDR3 in amino acids: CASSLELGARWGYTF. The CDR3 DNA reads as TGTGCCAGCAGCTTAGAACTTGGCGCCAGGTGGGGCTACACCTTC. The whole variable domain, filled in from reference TRBV11-2 and TRBJ1-2, reads EAGVAQSPRYKIIEKRQSVAFWCNPISGHATLYWYQQILGQGPKLLIQFQNNGVVDDSQLPKDRFSAERLKGVDSTLKIQPAKLEDSAVYLCASSLELGARWGYTFGSGTRLTVV.

The CDR3 DNA reads TGTGCCAGCAGCTTAGGGCAGGGGTCGGGTATGAACACTGAAGCTTTCTTT. Translation gives CASSLGQGSGMNTEAFF. The rearrangement links TRBV7-7 to TRBJ1-1; TRBD1 is a possible D gene (6 bases). CDR3 length: 17 amino acids. Deletions cut 1 base from V and 0 bases from J, with 15 bases between. Germline assignment: CDR1 SSHAT and CDR2 FNYEAQ (reference sequence).

This chain connects TRBV3-1 (or the pseudogene TRBV3-2) to TRBJ1-2; D may be TRBD1 (6 bases). Looked up from germline, CDR1 is LGHDT and CDR2 is YNNKEL (reference sequence). V lost 0 bases and J 7 bases, leaving 12 bases between the germline ends. The CDR3 length is 14 residues. The CDR3 loop is CASSQDWDISGYTF. In nucleotides, the CDR3 is TGTGCCAGCAGCCAAGACTGGGACATCAGTGGCTACACCTTC.

The chain joins TRBV6-5 to TRBJ2-3; possibly TRBD1 for D (6 bases). The V gene's germline CDR1 is MNHEY and CDR2 SVGAGI. V lost 6 bases and J lost 4, with 14 bases in between. The CDR3 runs to 14 residues. The CDR3 sequence is CASSFGQNPDTQYF. Written as DNA, the CDR3 is TGTGCCAGCAGCTTTGGACAGAACCCAGATACGCAGTATTTT.

The chain joins TRBV6-2 or TRBV6-3 to TRBJ2-5, with D possibly TRBD1 on 5 matching bases. Between the trimmed V and J ends, which lost 4 bases and 2 bases, there was a span of 11 bases. This CDR3 spans 14 amino acids. Germline lookup yields CDR1 MNHEY and CDR2 SVGEGT. The CDR3 nucleotides are TGTGCCAGCAGTTCCCAGGGTTCACAAGAGACCCAGTACTTC. Translating gives CASSSQGSQETQYF.